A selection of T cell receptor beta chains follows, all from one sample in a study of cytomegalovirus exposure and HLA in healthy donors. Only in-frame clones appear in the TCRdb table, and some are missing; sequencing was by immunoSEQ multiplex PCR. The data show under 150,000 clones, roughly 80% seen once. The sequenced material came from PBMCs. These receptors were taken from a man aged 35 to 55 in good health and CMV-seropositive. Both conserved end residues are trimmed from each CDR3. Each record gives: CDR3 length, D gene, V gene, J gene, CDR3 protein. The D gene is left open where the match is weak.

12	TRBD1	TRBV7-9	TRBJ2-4	ASSLTGGKNIQY
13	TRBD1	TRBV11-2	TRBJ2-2	ASSRDRGHTGELF
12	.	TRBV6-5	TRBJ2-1	ASSYGGSGPEQF
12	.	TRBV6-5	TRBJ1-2	ASRAPGGHYGYT
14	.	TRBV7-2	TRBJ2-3	ASSLSQGGGTDTQY
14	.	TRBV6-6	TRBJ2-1	ASTPARSVLREEQF
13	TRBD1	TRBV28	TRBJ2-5	ASSLLAGGMETQY
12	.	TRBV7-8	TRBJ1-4	ASSLGYRGEKLF
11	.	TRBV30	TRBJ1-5	AWRAGTNQPQH
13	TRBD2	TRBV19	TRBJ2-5	ASSILAGGQETQY
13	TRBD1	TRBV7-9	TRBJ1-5	ASSPGTGRNQPQH
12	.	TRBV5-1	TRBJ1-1	ASSYPGVNTEAF
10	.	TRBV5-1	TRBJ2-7	ASSLDGYEQY
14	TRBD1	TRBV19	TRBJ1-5	ASSIQGGDSNQPQH
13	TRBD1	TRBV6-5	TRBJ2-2	ASSYSETGTGELF
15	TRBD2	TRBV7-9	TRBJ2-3	ASSSDRASGDTDTQY